This T cell receptor beta chain came from a study of OX40 agonist ivuxolimab in advanced cancers. Study-wide context: Patients were treated with intravenous ivuxolimab, dosed at 0.01 to 10 mg/kg and infused every 2 weeks. Study-wide findings and caveats: Dose levels from 0.1 to 3.0 mg/kg saw CD4+ and CD8+ blood T cells expand clonally by week 6.

The junction had 11 bases not matched to a gene; V was cut back by 3 bases and J by 3 bases. Germline CDR1 reads SGHNT; CDR2 reads YYREEE (reference sequence). This CDR3 is built from 16 residues. As for this clone: The antigen is undetermined.

Assay: immunoSEQ multiplex PCR; the TCRdb copy retains only in-frame clones and omits some. Seen here are 55,000 to 85,000 clones, 80% to 90% observed once, and the top ten hold about 0.75%. The chain employs TRBV5-4 and TRBJ1-2; the match to TRBD1 covers 7 bases. This TCR came from an adult with an advanced solid tumor such as melanoma, head and neck, liver or kidney cancer. The material was CD4+ or CD8+ T cells sorted from blood, obtained in a trial of the OX40 agonist ivuxolimab. This CDR3 is CASSWENRGKDYGYTF. The CDR3 DNA follows: TGTGCCAGCAGCTGGGAAAACAGGGGTAAAGACTATGGCTACACCTTC.